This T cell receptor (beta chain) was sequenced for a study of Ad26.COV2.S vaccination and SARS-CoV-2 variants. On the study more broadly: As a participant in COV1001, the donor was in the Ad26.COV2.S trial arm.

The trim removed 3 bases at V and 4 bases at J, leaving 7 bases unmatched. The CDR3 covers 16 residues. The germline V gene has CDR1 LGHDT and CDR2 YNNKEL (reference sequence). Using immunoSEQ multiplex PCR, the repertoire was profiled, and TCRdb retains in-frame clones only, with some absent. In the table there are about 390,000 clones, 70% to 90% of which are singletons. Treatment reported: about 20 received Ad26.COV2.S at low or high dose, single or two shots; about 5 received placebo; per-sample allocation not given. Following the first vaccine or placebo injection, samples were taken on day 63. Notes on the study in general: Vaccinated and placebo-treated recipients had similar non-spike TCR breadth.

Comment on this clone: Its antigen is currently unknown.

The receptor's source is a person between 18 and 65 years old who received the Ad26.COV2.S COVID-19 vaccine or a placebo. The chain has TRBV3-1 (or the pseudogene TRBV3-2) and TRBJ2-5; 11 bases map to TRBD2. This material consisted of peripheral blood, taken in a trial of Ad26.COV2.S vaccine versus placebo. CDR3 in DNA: TGTGCCAGCAGCCACGATCTAGCGGGGGGCCCAGAGACCCAGTACTTC. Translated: CASSHDLAGGPETQYF.